This T cell receptor beta chain was documented in a study of CD8+ T cells in alopecia areata. Whole-study context: For the treated group, dosing was oral tofacitinib at 5 to 10 mg twice daily.

CDR1 LNHDA and CDR2 SQIVND come from the germline V gene (reference sequence). V was trimmed by 8 bases and J by 0 bases, leaving 13 bases between them. This CDR3 region has 15 residues. Extracted from the samples, RNA was reverse transcribed into cDNA to serve as the sequencing template. TCRdb's copy holds only in-frame clones and misses some; the assay was immunoSEQ multiplex PCR. The table records 69,000 or so clones, roughly 60% of them present only once. Overall study findings and caveats: Against the mouse data, patients shared TCRs less clearly, possibly for HLA reasons.

Separation by sorting yielded CD4+ and CD8+ T cells from PBMCs. This clone was detected a few times. Its target is not known. The sequencing used CD8+ T cells sorted from blood, collected at week 0. This TCR derives from a human donor with alopecia areata. V usage is TRBV19 and J usage is TRBJ2-2, with D maybe TRBD2 (5 bases). The CDR3 sequence is CASSIAGSNTGELFF. The CDR3 DNA reads TGTGCCAGTTCCATCGCGGGCTCGAACACCGGGGAGCTGTTTTTT.